The clone carrying this TCR beta chain was seen at least ten times. Its antigen is currently unknown. The CDR3 spans 14 residues. V shed 5 bases and J shed 5 bases, with 15 bases lying between them. Time point described: newly diagnosed GD, antithyroid drugs for less than 3 months. Extracted PBMC RNA gave rise to the TCR library. The record originates from a study of regulatory T cells in long-lasting Graves disease. Findings and caveats of the study: Patients with persistent Graves' had lower TCR diversity than newly diagnosed patients.

Combining iRepertoire HTBI primers with Arm-PCR of CDR3 regions, the authors built TCR beta libraries. TCRdb re-derived calls from the multiplex PCR reads in MiXCR, one entry per CDR3 protein. The repertoire includes some 560,000 distinct CDR3 sequences, 15% to 20% of them detected once, and roughly 25% sits in the top ten. This same sample was also part of a study on T cells in Graves' hyperthyroidism and ophthalmopathy. This second study says: Over 18 months, lack of ophthalmopathy progression marked Graves' hyperthyroidism as stable. The HTBI primer set drove a first-round RT-PCR of the TCR CDR3.

The TCR comes from a woman aged 40 to 65 with Graves disease. Sequenced material: peripheral blood mononuclear cells (PBMCs), taken at new diagnosis, from a patient treated with antithyroid drugs. The chain couples TRBV12-3 or TRBV12-4 to TRBJ2-5; D ambiguous. The chain's CDR3 is CASSPGLGTETQYF. The CDR3 region has the DNA TGTGCCAGCAGTCCGGGCCTGGGCACGGAGACCCAGTACTTC.